This T cell receptor (beta chain) was observed in a study of regulatory T cells in long-lasting Graves disease. Relying on iRepertoire HTBI primers and Arm-PCR of CDR3 regions, the team built TCR beta libraries. TCRdb called the multiplex PCR reads again in MiXCR, with one record for every CDR3 protein. The sample has about 610,000 distinct CDR3 sequences, 15% to 20% seen once. Time point described: newly diagnosed GD, antithyroid drugs for less than 3 months. The TCR library used RNA extracted from PBMCs. Graves' disease diagnosis followed American Thyroid Association guidelines. This same sample was also part of a study on T cells in Graves' hyperthyroidism and ophthalmopathy.

The clonotype originates from a young man with Graves disease. The source was peripheral blood mononuclear cells (PBMCs), collected at new diagnosis, from a patient treated with antithyroid drugs.

This CDR3 reads CASSGPTEVSYGYTF. CDR3 coding DNA: TGTGCCAGCAGCGGCCCCACGGAAGTGAGCTATGGCTACACCTTC. The chain combines TRBV13 with TRBJ1-2; D is unresolved. Trimming shortened V by 5 bases and J by 4 bases, and 17 bases separated the two germline ends. The germline V gene encodes CDR1 PRHDT and CDR2 FYEKMQ (reference sequence). CDR3 length equals 15 residues. Full variable domain (outside the CDR3, taken from reference TRBV13 and TRBJ1-2): AAGVIQSPRHLIKEKRETATLKCYPIPRHDTVYWYQQGPGQDPQFLISFYEKMQSDKGSIPDRFSAQQFSDYHSELNMSSLELGDSALYFCASSGPTEVSYGYTFGSGTRLTVV.